The next 27 T cell receptor beta chains were all read from a single sample in a study of shared clonotypes between healthy human individuals. The protocol was immunoSEQ multiplex PCR, while the TCRdb copy is restricted to in-frame clones and leaves out a portion. Seen here are roughly 1,100,000 clones, approximately 72% observed once, and the top ten hold approximately 1.5%. Sequencing was done on a sample of memory CD4+ T cells sorted from blood. This sample's subset: CD45RA-negative fraction. These TCRs come from a man between 18 and 35 years old in good health.

With respect to this clone: The identical CDR3 is also encoded by other nucleotide sequences in the sample. The chain joins TRBV25-1 to TRBJ2-1; D remains ambiguous. CDR1 is MGHDK and CDR2 is SYGVNS in the germline V gene. The CDR3 is made up of 11 amino acids. V was shortened by 5 bases and J by 5 bases, with 4 bases between the two germline ends. The CDR3 region has the DNA TGTGCCAGCAGTCTCCACAATGAGCAGTTCTTC. It translates to CASSLHNEQFF.

V is TRBV10-3 and J is TRBJ2-7; TRBD1 matches at 10 bases. The CDR3 has 17 residues. V gave up 6 bases and J gave up 7 bases; unmatched junction bases: 18. Germline CDR1 reads ENHRY; CDR2 reads SYGVKD. The CDR3, as DNA: TGTGCCATCAGGCCGGGGACAGGGGAAAGGGTCCCGAGGGAGCAGTACTTC. Translated, it gives CAIRPGTGERVPREQYF.

V usage is TRBV18 and J usage is TRBJ2-7; TRBD1 matches 7 bases. After removal of 6 bases from V and 6 bases from J, the junction contained 11 bases not matched to a gene. The CDR3 covers 14 residues. Germline V gene data show CDR1 as KGHSH and CDR2 as LQKENI. The CDR3 DNA sequence: TGTGCCAGCTCTCTCGACAGGGCGTATCGCGAGCAGTACTTC. It is translated as CASSLDRAYREQYF.

V gene TRBV5-6 combines with J gene TRBJ1-2; D is possibly TRBD1 (6 bases). CDR1 SGHDT and CDR2 YYEEEE come from the germline V gene. The CDR3 runs to 13 residues. The V end lost 5 bases, the J end lost 5 bases, and 13 bases lay between the germline ends. CDR3 in amino acids: CASRPTGRYGYTF. CDR3 coding DNA: TGTGCCAGCAGGCCCACAGGGAGATATGGCTACACCTTC.

This clone was observed a single time. This chain uses TRBV7-3 with TRBJ2-3; weak D call: TRBD2 (7 bases). This CDR3 has 16 residues. The ends were cut back, 8 bases at V and 1 base at J, with 19 bases in the middle. Looked up from germline, CDR1 is SGHTA and CDR2 is FQGTGA. This CDR3 reads CASGLIPGGRTDTQYF. CDR3 DNA sequence: TGTGCCAGCGGCCTCATTCCCGGGGGGCGCACAGATACGCAGTATTTT.

This clone was seen a single time. The CDR3 spells CASSVSGGDNEQFF. The CDR3, as DNA: TGTGCCAGCAGCGTAAGCGGGGGGGACAATGAGCAGTTCTTC. This chain links TRBV7-2 with TRBJ2-1; 10 bases match TRBD2. The CDR3 consists of 14 residues. V shed 5 bases and J 5 bases; nucleotides not matched to a gene: 3. Germline V lookup: CDR1 SGHTA, CDR2 FQGNSA.

The chain links TRBV2 to TRBJ1-6, with D maybe TRBD1 (6 bases). This CDR3 is built from 13 residues. Between the trimmed V and J ends, which lost 4 bases and 10 bases, there was a span of 11 bases. Germline V gene lookup returns CDR1 SNHLY and CDR2 FYNNEI. This chain's CDR3 is CASSVQGLSPLHF. CDR3 nucleotides: TGTGCCAGCAGTGTCCAGGGGCTCTCACCCCTCCACTTT.

V and J are TRBV2 and TRBJ2-3, with 14 positions matching TRBD2. V lost 4 bases and J lost 4; bases outside the gene matches: 4. The CDR3 runs to 16 residues. Germline lookup yields CDR1 SNHLY and CDR2 FYNNEI. CDR3 protein: CASSAGLAGGADTQYF. The CDR3 DNA reads TGTGCCAGCAGTGCAGGACTAGCGGGAGGAGCAGATACGCAGTATTTT.

The J gene is TRBJ2-7, the V gene TRBV19; the D gene is possibly TRBD1 (5 bases). The V gene's germline CDR1 is LNHDA and CDR2 SQIVND (reference sequence). Between the trimmed V and J ends, which lost 3 bases and 6 bases, there was a span of 15 bases. The CDR3 has 14 residues. CDR3 residues: CASSMDQGRPEQYF. The CDR3 region has the DNA TGTGCCAGTAGTATGGACCAGGGCCGCCCCGAGCAGTACTTC. The full variable domain, with the rest looked up from reference TRBV19 and TRBJ2-7, is DGGITQSPKYLFRKEGQNVTLSCEQNLNHDAMYWYRQDPGQGLRLIYYSQIVNDFQKGDIAEGYSVSREKKESFPLTVTSAQKNPTAFYLCASSMDQGRPEQYFGPGTRLTVT.

Comments on this clone: The identical CDR3 is also encoded by other nucleotide sequences in the sample. This chain links TRBV7-2 with TRBJ2-2; possible D gene TRBD1, 6 bases. The germline V and J ends were trimmed by 1 base and 1 base, with 10 bases remaining between them. CDR3 size: 16 residues. Looked up from germline, CDR1 is SGHTA and CDR2 is FQGNSA. CDR3 in DNA: TGTGCCAGCAGCTTAGTTGGGGGCTTGAACACCGGGGAGCTGTTTTTT. Its protein is CASSLVGGLNTGELFF.

V is TRBV6-6 and J is TRBJ1-1; D unclear. This CDR3 spans 11 amino acids. Looked up from germline, CDR1 is MNHNY and CDR2 is SVGAGI (reference sequence). Deletions cut 2 bases from V and 8 bases from J, with 6 bases between. The CDR3 here is CASSYSGEAFF. CDR3 nucleotides: TGTGCCAGCAGTTACAGTGGAGAAGCTTTCTTT.

This clone has a single count. The chain has TRBV7-2 and TRBJ2-2, with D unresolved. The CDR3 extends over 14 amino acids. V was pared by 1 base and J by 8 bases, with 11 bases between. The V gene's germline CDR1 is SGHTA and CDR2 FQGNSA. CDR3 nucleotides: TGTGCCAGCAGCTTAGTTTTTGTGGGTGGGGAGCTGTTTTTT. Encoded protein: CASSLVFVGGELFF.

This chain uses TRBV30 with TRBJ1-4, with D possibly TRBD1 on 5 matching bases. The CDR3 has 12 residues. Looked up from germline, CDR1 is GTSNPN and CDR2 is SVGIG (reference sequence). Trimming left V 3 bases short and J 8 bases short, with 10 bases between. CDR3 nucleotides: TGTGCCTGGAGCTTAGGGGCCGAAAAACTGTTTTTT. Translation: CAWSLGAEKLFF.

This clone was found a few times. The rearrangement joins TRBV30 to TRBJ1-1, with D uncertain. The CDR3 extends over 16 amino acids. Trimming shortened V by 3 bases and J by 10 bases, and 27 bases separated the two germline ends. Germline V lookup: CDR1 GTSNPN, CDR2 SVGIG (reference sequence). The DNA for the CDR3 is TGTGCCTGGAGGGAACCCAACACACGGGGTCGTCCGGGAGCTTTCTTT. It specifies CAWREPNTRGRPGAFF.

This clone was counted a few times. Other nucleotide sequences in the sample specify the same CDR3. The chain is built from TRBV15 and TRBJ2-1, with 7 bases fitting TRBD1. The CDR3 contains 15 residues. Germline-derived CDR1 and CDR2 are LNHNV and YYDKDF (reference sequence). The J segment lost 2 bases and the V segment lost 1 base, leaving 2 bases of the junction unmatched. This CDR3 reads CATSRGDRAYNEQFF. For the CDR3, the DNA is TGTGCCACCAGCAGAGGAGACAGGGCCTACAATGAGCAGTTCTTC.

This chain connects TRBV7-9 to TRBJ1-1; D is undetermined. V was cut by 3 bases and J by 7 bases, with 21 bases left in between. Germline CDR1 SEHNR, CDR2 FQNEAQ (reference sequence). The CDR3 has 16 residues. The CDR3 spells CASSLKSSAVPREAFF. The CDR3 nucleotides are TGTGCCAGCAGCTTGAAATCGAGTGCGGTTCCTCGTGAAGCTTTCTTT.

This clone was seen only a few times. CDR3 amino acids: CASSPTTGAAPFEAFF. The CDR3 DNA follows: TGTGCCAGCAGCCCCACTACGGGAGCGGCGCCCTTTGAAGCTTTCTTT. The rearrangement links TRBV9 to TRBJ1-1, with D unresolved. The CDR3 is 16 amino acids. The V and J ends lost 4 bases and 7 bases respectively, with 23 bases between them. The germline V gene has CDR1 SGDLS and CDR2 YYNGEE. The full variable domain, in which reference TRBV9 and TRBJ1-1 provide the parts outside the CDR3, is DSGVTQTPKHLITATGQRVTLRCSPRSGDLSVYWYQQSLDQGLQFLIQYYNGEERAKGNILERFSAQQFPDLHSELNLSSLELGDSALYFCASSPTTGAAPFEAFFGQGTRLTVV.

The chain couples TRBV5-1 to TRBJ2-5, with a tentative D call TRBD1 (5 bases). Germline V CDR1 and CDR2: SGHRS, YFSETQ. Trimming took off 3 bases at V and 5 bases at J, with 17 bases between the two ends. This CDR3 is 15 amino acids long. CDR3 nucleotides: TGCGCCAGCAGCTCGGTTTCCAGGGTGGAGGAGACCCAGTACTTC. Encoded protein: CASSSVSRVEETQYF.

V gene TRBV5-1 combines with J gene TRBJ1-6, with 7 bases matching TRBD1. Germline V gene lookup returns CDR1 SGHRS and CDR2 YFSETQ. This CDR3 has 17 amino acids. The trim removed 3 bases at V and 7 bases at J, leaving 13 bases unmatched. CDR3 coding DNA: TGCGCCAGCAGCTCCCCCAGGGGACAGCAAGGGAATTCACCCCTCCACTTT. This codes for CASSSPRGQQGNSPLHF.

V and J are TRBV15 and TRBJ1-5; the D is unclear. Germline assignment: CDR1 LNHNV and CDR2 YYDKDF (reference sequence). Deletions cut 0 bases from V and 4 bases from J, with 7 bases between. The CDR3 is 14 residues long. For the CDR3, the DNA is TGTGCCACCAGCAGAGATACGGTTAATCAGCCCCAGCATTTT. It translates to CATSRDTVNQPQHF.

This rearrangement joins TRBV18 to TRBJ2-3; D call uncertain. Trimming cost V 8 bases and J 2 bases, with 17 bases left between them. Germline CDR1 reads KGHSH; CDR2 reads LQKENI. CDR3 size: 15 residues. This CDR3 is CASTSSGGYTDTQYF. The DNA of the CDR3 is TGTGCCAGCACATCCTCGGGCGGATACACAGATACGCAGTATTTT.

This clone has ten or more counts. The chain has TRBV28 and TRBJ1-1; 7 bases align to TRBD1. This CDR3 has 12 residues. Germline V gives CDR1 MDHEN, CDR2 SYDVKM. The ends lost 11 bases at V and 5 bases at J; junction bases unmatched: 8. The CDR3 DNA sequence: TGTGCCTTAGGGGGCTGGGGAACTGAAGCTTTCTTT. Protein product: CALGGWGTEAFF.

This clone was counted many times. This chain uses TRBV5-4 with TRBJ2-5; unclear D gene. The germline V gene encodes CDR1 SGHNT and CDR2 YYREEE (reference sequence). The V end was cut by 2 bases, the J end by 6 bases, with 11 bases between. The CDR3 is made up of 13 amino acids. CDR3 protein: CASSFPSIQTQYF. The CDR3 region has the DNA TGTGCCAGCAGCTTTCCCAGCATCCAGACCCAGTACTTC.

About this clone: This may be a read error, as it is one base from a much larger clone. This chain links TRBV10-3 with TRBJ2-2, with 7 bases aligning to TRBD2. This CDR3 contains 14 residues. Germline assignment: CDR1 ENHRY and CDR2 SYGVKD. CDR3 bases: TGTGCCATCACGGCGGGAGATTACACCAGGGAGCTGTTTTTT. As protein: CAITAGDYTRELFF.

This clone was detected only a few times. The rearrangement uses TRBV15 and TRBJ1-1; D not certain. Trimming took off 5 bases at V and 7 bases at J, with 11 bases between the two ends. The CDR3 totals 12 residues. Germline CDR1 is LNHNV and CDR2 is YYDKDF (reference sequence). The CDR3 coding sequence is TGTGCCACCAGCCCCCAAGTCATTGAAGCTTTCTTT. Translation gives CATSPQVIEAFF.

The J gene is TRBJ1-2, the V gene TRBV6-1; TRBD1 aligns across 10 bases. This CDR3 region has 14 residues. Germline loops: CDR1 MNHNS, CDR2 SASEGT. V trimming: 7 bases; J trimming: 7 bases; junction bases outside the gene matches: 9. CDR3 sequence: CASTNPGQGTGYTF. CDR3 DNA sequence: TGTGCCAGCACCAACCCGGGACAGGGGACTGGCTACACCTTC.

This clone was seen ten or more times. Other DNA sequences of this sample code for an identical CDR3. This chain joins TRBV7-2 and TRBJ2-5, with a weak D call TRBD2 (7 bases). The CDR3 loop spans 16 amino acids. Germline V gene lookup returns CDR1 SGHTA and CDR2 FQGNSA. The ends were cut back, 1 base at V and 6 bases at J, with 18 bases in the middle. CDR3 coding DNA: TGTGCCAGCAGCTTAGGGCCAGGGGCGGGAGCAAAGACCCAGTACTTC. It codes for CASSLGPGAGAKTQYF.